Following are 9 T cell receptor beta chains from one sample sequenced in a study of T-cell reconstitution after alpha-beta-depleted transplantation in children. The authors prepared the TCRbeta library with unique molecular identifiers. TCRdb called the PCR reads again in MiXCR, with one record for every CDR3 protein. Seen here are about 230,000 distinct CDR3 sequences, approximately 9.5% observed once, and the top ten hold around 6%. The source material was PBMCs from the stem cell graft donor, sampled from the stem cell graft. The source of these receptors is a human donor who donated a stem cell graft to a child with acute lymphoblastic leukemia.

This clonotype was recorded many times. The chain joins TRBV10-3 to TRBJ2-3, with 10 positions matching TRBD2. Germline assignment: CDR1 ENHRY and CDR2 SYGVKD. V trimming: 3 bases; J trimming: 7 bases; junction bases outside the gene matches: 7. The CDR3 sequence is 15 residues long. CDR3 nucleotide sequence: TGTGCCATCAGTGATCTAGCGGGGGCGCGGCATACGCAGTATTTT. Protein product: CAISDLAGARHTQYF.

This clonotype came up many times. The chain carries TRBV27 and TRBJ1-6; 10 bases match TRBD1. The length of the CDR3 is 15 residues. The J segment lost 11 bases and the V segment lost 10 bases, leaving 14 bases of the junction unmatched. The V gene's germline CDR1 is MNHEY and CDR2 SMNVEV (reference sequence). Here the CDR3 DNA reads TGTGCCACCGGGACGGACAGGGGGGTAGGGACACCCCTCCACTTT. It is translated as CATGTDRGVGTPLHF.

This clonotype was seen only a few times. DNA for the CDR3: TGTGCCAGCGGAAACAGGGGCCCGAGTCAGCCCCAGCATTTT. Translated, it gives CASGNRGPSQPQHF. This chain links TRBV12-3 or TRBV12-4 with TRBJ1-5, with 7 bases matching TRBD1. This CDR3 spans 14 amino acids. V shed 8 bases, J shed 6 bases, and the junction held 10 bases outside the gene matches.

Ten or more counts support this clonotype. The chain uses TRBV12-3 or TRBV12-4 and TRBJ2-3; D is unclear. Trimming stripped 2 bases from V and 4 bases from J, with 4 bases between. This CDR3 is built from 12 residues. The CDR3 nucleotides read TGTGCCAGCAGTTTAAACGCAGATACGCAGTATTTT. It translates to CASSLNADTQYF.

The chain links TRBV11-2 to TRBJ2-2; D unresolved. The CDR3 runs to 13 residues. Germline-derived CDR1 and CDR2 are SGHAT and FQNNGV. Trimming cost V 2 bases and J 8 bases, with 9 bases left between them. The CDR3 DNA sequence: TGTGCCAGCAGCTTATTGAATTCGGGGGAGCTGTTTTTT. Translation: CASSLLNSGELFF.

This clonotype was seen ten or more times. Written as DNA, the CDR3 is TGCGCCAGCAGCTCGGGATTCCTCCGGGACTCCTACGAGCAGTACTTC. Translation: CASSSGFLRDSYEQYF. The rearrangement links TRBV5-1 to TRBJ2-7; possibly TRBD2 for D (5 bases). Germline assignment: CDR1 SGHRS and CDR2 YFSETQ. The CDR3 length is 16 residues. V lost 3 bases to trimming and J lost 0 bases, with 16 bases between them.

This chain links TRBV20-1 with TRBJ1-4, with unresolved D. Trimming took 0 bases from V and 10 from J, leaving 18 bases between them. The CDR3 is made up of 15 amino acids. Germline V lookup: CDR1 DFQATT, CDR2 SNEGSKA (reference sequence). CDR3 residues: CSARDHMEGVGKLFF. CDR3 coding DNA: TGCAGTGCTAGAGATCATATGGAGGGAGTAGGAAAACTGTTTTTT.

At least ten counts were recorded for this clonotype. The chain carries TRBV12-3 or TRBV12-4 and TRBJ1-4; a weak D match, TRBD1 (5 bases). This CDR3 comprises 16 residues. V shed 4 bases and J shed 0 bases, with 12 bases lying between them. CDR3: CASSSASGTTNEKLFF. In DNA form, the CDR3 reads TGTGCCAGCAGTTCAGCCTCAGGGACAACTAATGAAAAACTGTTTTTT.

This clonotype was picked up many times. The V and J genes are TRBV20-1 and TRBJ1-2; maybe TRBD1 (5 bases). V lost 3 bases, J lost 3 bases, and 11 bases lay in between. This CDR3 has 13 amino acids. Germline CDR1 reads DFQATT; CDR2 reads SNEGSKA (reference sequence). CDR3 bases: TGCAGTGCTAGTTTGGGGGTTCACTATGGCTACACCTTC. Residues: CSASLGVHYGYTF.